The 13 T cell receptor beta chains below come from one sample, sequenced in a study of glioma-infiltrating T cells. Amplification of TCR alpha and beta CDR3 regions from RNA used iRepertoire nested multiplex PCR. MiXCR was run by TCRdb on the multiplex PCR reads, yielding one entry per CDR3 protein. The sample consists of some 110,000 distinct CDR3 sequences, 20% to 25% of them appearing once. The sequencing input was glioma tissue, nonneoplastic brain tissue, or PBMCs (not recorded which). These receptors all come from a human donor with low-grade glioma or glioblastoma, undergoing nonglioma brain surgery, or in good health (not recorded which).

Ten or more counts support this clonotype. CDR3 nucleotide sequence: TGTGCCAGCAGTTTAACCAGGGCCCACGAGCAGTACTTC. Its protein is CASSLTRAHEQYF. The chain carries TRBV27 and TRBJ2-7; perhaps TRBD1 as D (5 bases). CDR1 MNHEY and CDR2 SMNVEV come from the germline V gene (reference sequence). CDR3 length equals 13 residues. The ends were cut back, 2 bases at V and 5 bases at J, with 10 bases in the middle.

The chain carries TRBV4-1 and TRBJ2-7; a possible D gene is TRBD1 (6 bases). The ends were cut back, 4 bases at V and 3 bases at J, with 25 bases in the middle. This CDR3 is 18 amino acids long. Germline V gives CDR1 MGHRA, CDR2 YSYEKL. The DNA of the CDR3 is TGCGCCAGCAGCCGCCTCCCTGACAGGACCAATCGAGTCTACGAGCAGTACTTC. Amino acid sequence: CASSRLPDRTNRVYEQYF.

The V and J genes are TRBV7-2 and TRBJ2-7; TRBD1 matches 8 bases. The CDR3 sequence is 15 residues long. V lost 1 base to trimming and J lost 0 bases; unmatched junction nucleotides: 2. The V gene's germline CDR1 is SGHTA and CDR2 FQGNSA. The CDR3 region is CASSLVGTGSYEQYF. CDR3 nucleotide sequence: TGTGCCAGCAGCTTAGTTGGGACAGGCTCCTACGAGCAGTACTTC.

About this clonotype: This may be a read error, as it is one base from a much larger clone. The chain carries TRBV4-3 and TRBJ2-1; 7 nucleotides line up with TRBD2. J gave up 12 bases and V 3 bases, and 17 bases lay outside the gene matches. This CDR3 has 16 amino acids. The germline CDR1 and CDR2 sequences are LGHNA and YSLEER. CDR3 sequence reads: CASSQERTRSHYGQFF. DNA for the CDR3: TGCGCCAGCAGCCAGGAACGGACTAGATCCCACTACGGGCAGTTCTTC.

In this sample, this clonotype turned up many times. The CDR3 loop reads CASSSSGTRGDEQFF. The CDR3 coding sequence is TGTGCCAGTAGTAGCTCCGGGACTAGAGGAGATGAGCAGTTCTTC. The genes are TRBV19 and TRBJ2-1, with TRBD2 matching 8 bases. The CDR3 is 15 amino acids. The V gene's germline CDR1 is LNHDA and CDR2 SQIVND (reference sequence). V shed 4 bases, J shed 8 bases, and the junction held 10 bases outside the gene matches.

In its sample, this clonotype was seen many times. The chain has TRBV7-9 and TRBJ2-5, with D tentatively TRBD2 (5 bases). V was trimmed by 5 bases and J by 2 bases, leaving 15 bases between them. Germline values: CDR1 SEHNR, CDR2 FQNEAQ (reference sequence). The CDR3 covers 15 residues. The CDR3 nucleotides read TGTGCCAGCAGCCCCTGGGAGCGGAGGCAAGAGACCCAGTACTTC. As protein: CASSPWERRQETQYF.

This clonotype was counted many times. The chain links TRBV27 to TRBJ2-7; TRBD1 aligns across 8 bases. With V trimmed by 3 bases and J by 4 bases, 5 bases remained unmatched. Germline-derived CDR1 and CDR2 are MNHEY and SMNVEV (reference sequence). The CDR3 sequence is 14 residues long. The CDR3 protein is CASSFATGVYEQYF. The CDR3 bases are TGTGCCAGCAGTTTCGCGACAGGGGTATACGAGCAGTACTTC.

With regard to this clonotype: It may be a read error: a sequence one base away is much more abundant. The CDR3 loop reads CASRGLAAPNEQFF. CDR3 in DNA: TGTGCCAGCAGGGGACTAGCAGCGCCCAATGAGCAGTTCTTC. The chain is built from TRBV6-1 and TRBJ2-1, with 9 bases lining up with TRBD2. This CDR3 comprises 14 residues. The germline V gene encodes CDR1 MNHNS and CDR2 SASEGT. Germline trimming cut 6 bases from V and 6 bases from J; bases unmatched to any gene: 6.

This clonotype came up many times. The gene calls are TRBV27 and TRBJ2-7; 7 bases match TRBD1. Germline CDR1 reads MNHEY; CDR2 reads SMNVEV (reference sequence). The CDR3 runs to 14 residues. Trimming took 6 bases from V and 5 from J; bases not matched to a gene: 10. CDR3 loop: CASSRQGRPNEQYF. CDR3 nucleotides: TGTGCCAGCAGCCGACAGGGCCGACCCAACGAGCAGTACTTC.

This clonotype was seen many times. The V call is TRBV27, the J call TRBJ2-7, with TRBD1 matching over 8 bases. Germline values: CDR1 MNHEY, CDR2 SMNVEV (reference sequence). V lost 5 bases to trimming and J lost 1 base; unmatched junction nucleotides: 7. The CDR3 runs to 15 residues. This CDR3 reads CASSNTRTGSYEQYF. In DNA, the CDR3 is TGTGCCAGCAGTAACACCAGGACAGGGTCCTACGAGCAGTACTTC.

At least ten counts were recorded for this clonotype. The chain is built from TRBV24-1 and TRBJ1-4, with D tentatively TRBD1 (6 bases). Germline loops: CDR1 KGHDR, CDR2 SFDVKD. There are 15 residues in the CDR3. V lost 1 base, J lost 12 bases, and 17 bases lay in between. DNA of the CDR3: TGTGCCACCAGTGATTTCCGGGACAAGCCGTCGCAACTGTTTTTT. This translates into CATSDFRDKPSQLFF.

There are many counts of this clonotype. The chain combines TRBV6-6 with TRBJ1-3; D is unresolved. The CDR3 covers 15 residues. Germline V gene lookup returns CDR1 MNHNY and CDR2 SVGAGI (reference sequence). With 0 bases removed from V and 0 bases from J, the gap between germline ends came to 6 bases. CDR3 sequence reads: CASSYSRISGNTIYF. The CDR3 DNA reads as TGTGCCAGCAGTTACTCTCGAATCTCTGGAAACACCATATATTTT.

This clonotype was counted ten times or more. The V and J genes are TRBV4-3 and TRBJ1-3; D gene uncertain. The CDR3 covers 17 residues. From germline, CDR1 is LGHNA and CDR2 YSLEER. V gave up 0 bases and J gave up 1 base, with 13 bases separating them. The CDR3 spells CASSQDVGSGSGNTIYF. The CDR3 DNA follows: TGCGCCAGCAGCCAAGATGTAGGCAGTGGGTCTGGAAACACCATATATTTT.